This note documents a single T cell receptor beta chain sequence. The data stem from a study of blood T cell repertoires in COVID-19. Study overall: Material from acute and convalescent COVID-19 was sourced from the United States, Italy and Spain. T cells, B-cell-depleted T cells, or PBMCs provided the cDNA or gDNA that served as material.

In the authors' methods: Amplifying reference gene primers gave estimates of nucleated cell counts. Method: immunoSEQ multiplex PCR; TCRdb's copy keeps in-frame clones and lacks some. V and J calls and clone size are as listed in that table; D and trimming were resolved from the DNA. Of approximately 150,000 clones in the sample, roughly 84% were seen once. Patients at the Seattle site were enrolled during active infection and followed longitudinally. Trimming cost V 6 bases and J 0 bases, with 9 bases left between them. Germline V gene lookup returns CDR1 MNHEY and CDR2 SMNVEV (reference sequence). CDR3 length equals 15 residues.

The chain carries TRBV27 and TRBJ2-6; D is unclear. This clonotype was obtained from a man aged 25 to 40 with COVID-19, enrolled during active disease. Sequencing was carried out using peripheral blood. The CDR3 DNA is TGTGCCAGCAGAAGTGTCAGCTCTGGGGCCAACGTCCTGACTTTC. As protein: CASRSVSSGANVLTF.